This T cell receptor (beta chain) was recorded in a study of blood T cells in healthy people across ages. Overall study: With template switching, about one barcoded beta molecule was captured per two T cells. Points from the study as a whole: Diversity was estimated from one million T cells, and these estimates were considered underestimates. Long-lived and aged donors differed, with more naive CD4+ cells and higher diversity in the long-lived. CMV infection status of these donors was not known.

This clonotype has only a few counts. Its target is not known. Germline assignment: CDR1 MNHNY and CDR2 SVGAGI (reference sequence). Trimming removed 4 bases at V and 11 bases at J, with 20 bases between. The CDR3 contains 14 residues. The authors ran a second PCR of roughly 6 to 12 cycles using a sample-barcoded 5' primer and a J-beta primer mix. TCRdb ran MiXCR on the 5' RACE reads and lists one entry per CDR3 protein. In the table there are 780,000 or so distinct CDR3 sequences, 53% of which are singletons. The material sequenced was blood. The V call is TRBV6-6, the J call TRBJ2-5, with a tentative D call TRBD1 (6 bases). This TCR came from a man older than 75 in good health. CDR3 DNA: TGTGCCAGCAGTTCAGGGGTGGGATTTGGCAAGCAGTACTTC. It translates to CASSSGVGFGKQYF.